Presented here are 27 T cell receptor beta chains from one specimen sequenced in a study of technical replicates of blood from several donors. Produced via immunoSEQ multiplex PCR; TCRdb's table is partial and in-frame only. The repertoire holds some 62,000 clones, with more than 75% as singletons. The specimen was PBMCs. The receptors stem from a human donor in good health. Some clones in this sample may be carry-over from other donors' samples.

This chain uses TRBV6-4 with TRBJ2-3; D not certain. Trimming removed 5 bases from V and 5 bases from J, with 11 bases in between. CDR1 and CDR2 (germline): MRHNA, SNTAGT. The CDR3 length is 13 residues. CDR3 sequence reads: CASSPGDLDTQYF. In nucleotides, the CDR3 is TGTGCCAGCAGTCCCGGTGATCTAGATACGCAGTATTTT.

The chain employs TRBV27 and TRBJ2-7; 10 nucleotides align to TRBD1. J gave up 2 bases and V 6 bases, and 4 bases lay outside the gene matches. The germline V gene has CDR1 MNHEY and CDR2 SMNVEV (reference sequence). This CDR3 contains 14 residues. CDR3 loop: CASRRTGGTYEQYF. Written as DNA, the CDR3 is TGTGCCAGCAGGCGGACAGGGGGGACCTACGAGCAGTACTTC.

The V gene is TRBV6-5, the J gene TRBJ1-1; unclear D gene. Germline V gene lookup returns CDR1 MNHEY and CDR2 SVGAGI. This CDR3 region has 12 residues. V was pared by 2 bases and J by 4 bases, with 5 bases between. CDR3 nucleotide sequence: TGTGCCAGCAGTTACGGAGGCACTGAAGCTTTCTTT. This encodes CASSYGGTEAFF.

This chain joins TRBV6-5 and TRBJ2-7, with D unresolved. Trimming pared 2 bases from V and 3 bases from J, leaving 11 bases between. The CDR3 is 14 amino acids. CDR1 and CDR2 (germline): MNHEY, SVGAGI. The CDR3 DNA reads TGTGCCAGCAGTTACGTTCAGACAAACTACGAGCAGTACTTC. This gives the protein CASSYVQTNYEQYF.

This sequence joins TRBV4-2 and TRBJ2-7; 10 positions agree with TRBD2. The ends lost 3 bases at V and 4 bases at J; junction bases unmatched: 6. The CDR3 runs to 15 residues. CDR1 is LGHNA and CDR2 is YNFKEQ in the germline V gene. CDR3 protein: CASSHWTSGSYEQYF. The DNA of the CDR3 is TGTGCCAGCAGCCATTGGACTAGCGGTTCTTACGAGCAGTACTTC.

V gene TRBV6-4 combines with J gene TRBJ2-3; D might be TRBD2 (6 bases). Per the germline V gene, CDR1 is MRHNA and CDR2 is SNTAGT. The CDR3 consists of 14 residues. Deletions cut 6 bases from V and 1 base from J, with 11 bases between. In nucleotides, the CDR3 is TGTGCCAGCAGAGCTACGGGGGGCACAGATACGCAGTATTTT. Protein product: CASRATGGTDTQYF.

The J gene is TRBJ2-3, the V gene TRBV7-8; no reliable D call. The V gene lost 4 bases and the J gene lost 8 bases, with 13 bases spanning the gap. Germline-derived CDR1 and CDR2 are SGHVS and FQNEAQ. The CDR3 loop spans 13 amino acids. The CDR3 DNA reads as TGTGCCAGCAGCTACCAGGTGGGCGCTACGCAGTATTTT. Translation: CASSYQVGATQYF.

This chain joins TRBV10-3 and TRBJ2-7; 9 bases line up with TRBD2. V was pared by 0 bases and J by 4 bases, with 13 bases of the junction left unmatched. This CDR3 spans 18 amino acids. Germline-derived CDR1 and CDR2 are ENHRY and SYGVKD. As DNA, the CDR3 is TGTGCCATCAGTGAGTCGAAGGGCGGGAGGGCCCTCATGTACGAGCAGTACTTC. Amino acid sequence: CAISESKGGRALMYEQYF.

The V and J genes are TRBV7-2 and TRBJ1-6; 7 bases agree with TRBD1. The CDR3 contains 14 residues. Trimming took 4 bases from V and 6 from J; bases not matched to a gene: 3. Germline CDR1 is SGHTA and CDR2 is FQGNSA. The CDR3 protein is CASSSRQGNSPLHF. The CDR3 nucleotides read TGTGCCAGCAGCTCACGACAGGGTAATTCACCCCTCCACTTT. Drawing the rest from reference TRBV7-2 and TRBJ1-6, the complete variable domain is GAGVSQSPSNKVTEKGKDVELRCDPISGHTALYWYRQSLGQGLEFLIYFQGNSAPDKSGLPSDRFSAERTGGSVSTLTIQRTQQEDSAVYLCASSSRQGNSPLHFGNGTRLTVT.

The rearrangement links TRBV12-5 to TRBJ2-7, with D hard to call. CDR1 is LGHNT and CDR2 is FRNRAP in the germline V gene. The CDR3 has 12 residues. The V end was cut by 3 bases, the J end by 3 bases, with 6 bases between. The CDR3 nucleotides are TGTGCTAGTGGTTTTGACTTCTACGAGCAGTACTTC. This encodes CASGFDFYEQYF. Filled out from reference TRBV12-5 and TRBJ2-7, the complete variable domain reads DARVTQTPRHKVTEMGQEVTMRCQPILGHNTVFWYRQTMMQGLELLAYFRNRAPLDDSGMPKDRFSAEMPDATLATLKIQPSEPRDSAVYFCASGFDFYEQYFGPGTRLTVT.

The V gene is TRBV5-8, the J gene TRBJ2-5; TRBD2 matches 9 bases. The V gene end was trimmed by 3 bases and the J gene end by 1 base; junction bases not matched to a gene: 4. The CDR3 has 15 residues. Per germline, CDR1 SGHTS and CDR2 YDEGEE. CDR3 loop: CASSSFSGGQETQYF. As DNA, the CDR3 is TGTGCCAGCAGCTCCTTTAGCGGGGGCCAAGAGACCCAGTACTTC.

The V and J genes are TRBV5-1 and TRBJ1-2; D gene unclear. Per the germline V gene, CDR1 is SGHRS and CDR2 is YFSETQ. Trimming removed 0 bases from V and 5 bases from J, with 14 bases in between. The CDR3 has 15 amino acids. CDR3 sequence: CASSLDSAPIYGYTF. The CDR3 DNA is TGCGCCAGCAGCTTGGACAGTGCCCCTATTTATGGCTACACCTTC.

The rearrangement links TRBV29-1 to TRBJ2-2, with 11 bases matching TRBD2. The CDR3 contains 16 residues. Germline CDR1 SQVTM, CDR2 ANQGSEA. V lost 6 bases, J lost 6 bases, and 12 bases stayed unmatched. CDR3 amino acids: CSVASTSGSVSGELFF. CDR3 bases: TGCAGCGTAGCCTCTACTAGCGGGAGCGTCTCCGGGGAGCTGTTTTTT.

The CDR3 region is CASSPGQLMNTEAFF. The CDR3, as DNA: TGTGCCAGCAGCCCGGGACAGCTAATGAACACTGAAGCTTTCTTT. The rearrangement joins TRBV5-4 to TRBJ1-1; TRBD1 aligns across 7 bases. CDR3 length: 15 residues. V was clipped by 4 bases and J by 0 bases; unmatched bases: 6. The germline gives CDR1 SGHNT, CDR2 YYREEE (reference sequence).

V and J are TRBV19 and TRBJ1-1, with TRBD1 matching 7 bases. CDR1 is LNHDA, CDR2 SQIVND, per germline (reference sequence). The CDR3 runs 13 residues. Trimming took 0 bases from V and 10 from J; bases not matched to a gene: 5. The CDR3 sequence: CASSIDRDSRAFF. The CDR3 DNA reads as TGTGCCAGTAGTATAGATAGGGACAGCCGAGCTTTCTTT.

This clone was recorded only once. The chain uses TRBV4-2 and TRBJ2-1; TRBD2 aligns across 7 bases. The CDR3 extends over 14 amino acids. CDR1 is LGHNA and CDR2 is YNFKEQ in the germline V gene. The trim removed 0 bases at V and 15 bases at J, leaving 11 bases unmatched. Written as DNA, the CDR3 is TGTGCCAGCAGCCAAGATCAGTCGGGACTACCTAGGTTCTTC. The encoded protein is CASSQDQSGLPRFF.

This chain connects TRBV6-1 to TRBJ1-2, with 10 bases lining up with TRBD1. The V gene end was trimmed by 11 bases and the J gene end by 2 bases; junction bases not matched to a gene: 2. There are 12 residues in the CDR3. The germline V gene encodes CDR1 MNHNS and CDR2 SASEGT. The CDR3 nucleotides read TGTGCCGGACAGGGGGACAACTATGGCTACACCTTC. Protein sequence: CAGQGDNYGYTF.

The rearrangement links TRBV2 to TRBJ2-7; a possible D gene is TRBD1 (5 bases). In germline, CDR1 is SNHLY, CDR2 FYNNEI. This CDR3 spans 13 amino acids. Trimming took 6 bases from V and 1 from J, leaving 10 bases between them. CDR3 region: CASRTDGSYEQYF. CDR3 DNA: TGTGCCAGCAGGACAGACGGGTCCTACGAGCAGTACTTC. Using reference TRBV2 and TRBJ2-7 for the parts outside the CDR3, the full variable domain is EPEVTQTPSHQVTQMGQEVILRCVPISNHLYFYWYRQILGQKVEFLVSFYNNEISEKSEIFDDQFSVERPDGSNFTLKIRSTKLEDSAMYFCASRTDGSYEQYFGPGTRLTVT.

The rearrangement uses TRBV5-1 and TRBJ1-2; 7 bases fit TRBD1. The ends lost 5 bases at V and 1 base at J; junction bases unmatched: 5. From germline, CDR1 is SGHRS and CDR2 YFSETQ. The CDR3 extends over 14 amino acids. For the CDR3, the DNA is TGCGCCAGCAGTCCCACAGGGGATAACTATGGCTACACCTTC. Translated, it gives CASSPTGDNYGYTF. Supplemented by reference TRBV5-1 and TRBJ1-2, the full variable domain reads KAGVTQTPRYLIKTRGQQVTLSCSPISGHRSVSWYQQTPGQGLQFLFEYFSETQRNKGNFPGRFSGRQFSNSRSEMNVSTLELGDSALYLCASSPTGDNYGYTFGSGTRLTVV.

The rearrangement joins TRBV7-2 to TRBJ2-1; 7 bases map to TRBD2. CDR1 and CDR2 (germline): SGHTA, FQGNSA. After removal of 3 bases from V and 13 bases from J, the junction contained 9 bases not matched to a gene. The CDR3 covers 13 residues. Here the CDR3 reads CASSFDRKREQFF. In DNA, the CDR3 is TGTGCCAGCAGCTTCGATAGGAAGCGGGAACAGTTCTTC.

V is TRBV2 and J is TRBJ2-5; possibly TRBD2 for D (5 bases). V was pared by 5 bases and J by 4 bases, with 20 bases between. The length of the CDR3 is 16 residues. Germline V gene lookup returns CDR1 SNHLY and CDR2 FYNNEI. In DNA, the CDR3 is TGTGCCAGCAGTCCGGGAAACAGTAACAAAGGAGAGACCCAGTACTTC. Translation: CASSPGNSNKGETQYF.

This chain links TRBV7-9 with TRBJ2-2, with a possible D match to TRBD2 (5 bases). Germline V lookup: CDR1 SEHNR, CDR2 FQNEAQ (reference sequence). The CDR3 runs to 16 residues. V lost 0 bases, J lost 4 bases, and 12 bases lay in between. CDR3 DNA sequence: TGTGCCAGCAGCTTAGCGCTTGGGAGAGGCACCGGGGAGCTGTTTTTT. This encodes CASSLALGRGTGELFF.

The chain is built from TRBV6-1 and TRBJ1-6, with 7 bases that match TRBD1. V dropped 4 bases and J dropped 0; count of bases not matched to a gene: 9. There are 18 residues in the CDR3. The germline V gene encodes CDR1 MNHNS and CDR2 SASEGT. The CDR3 DNA is TGTGCCAGCAGTGTCGGGTTAGGGGGCAGCTCCTATAATTCACCCCTCCACTTT. Its translation is CASSVGLGGSSYNSPLHF.

CDR3 in DNA: TGTGCCTGGAGTGCTCGGCGGGAAAGTGAGCAGTTCTTC. Amino acids: CAWSARRESEQFF. The chain links TRBV30 to TRBJ2-1; possible D gene TRBD2, 6 bases. The CDR3 is 13 residues long. Germline CDR1 is GTSNPN and CDR2 is SVGIG (reference sequence). Deletions cut 1 base from V and 9 bases from J, with 13 bases between.

V and J are TRBV5-4 and TRBJ1-2; 7 bases are a match to TRBD1. CDR1 and CDR2 (germline): SGHNT, YYREEE (reference sequence). The CDR3 runs to 14 residues. Trimming removed 6 bases from V and 6 bases from J; junction bases left unmatched: 11. CDR3 sequence (DNA): TGTGCCAGCACCCCGAACAGGGGCTATAATGGCTACACCTTC. Protein sequence: CASTPNRGYNGYTF. Based on the CDR3 plus reference TRBV5-4 and TRBJ1-2, the full variable domain is ETGVTQSPTHLIKTRGQQVTLRCSSQSGHNTVSWYQQALGQGPQFIFQYYREEENGRGNFPPRFSGLQFPNYSSELNVNALELDDSALYLCASTPNRGYNGYTFGSGTRLTVV.

This clone has a single count. The chain combines TRBV4-3 with TRBJ2-7; D is possibly TRBD1 (6 bases). Germline CDR1 and CDR2: LGHNA and YSLEER. The CDR3 spans 15 residues. Trimming pared 0 bases from V and 2 bases from J, leaving 11 bases between. In DNA form, the CDR3 reads TGCGCCAGCAGCCAAGATTGGCAGGGGACCTACGAGCAGTACTTC. Translation: CASSQDWQGTYEQYF.

The chain uses TRBV5-4 and TRBJ2-3; 8 positions match TRBD2. The CDR3 contains 15 residues. The germline gives CDR1 SGHNT, CDR2 YYREEE (reference sequence). V was pared by 4 bases and J by 6 bases, with 10 bases of the junction left unmatched. CDR3 DNA: TGTGCCAGCAGCCGAACTAGCGGTTCGGGGGATACGCAGTATTTT. It yields the protein CASSRTSGSGDTQYF.